This entry is about one T cell receptor beta chain. There is no known antigen for this receptor. The sequencer listed for this sample is Illumina HiSeq 2000. TCR beta cDNA libraries were made by 5'RACE template switching that added a universal primer site and unique molecular identifiers. cDNA synthesis was primed from the TCR beta constant segment, followed by two successive PCR amplification steps. The study's processing was this. MIGEC was used to demultiplex reads and group the reads by UMI, and MiTCR was used to assemble and quantify clonotypes. To exclude erroneous sequences, any TCR cDNA sequence not supported by at least two reads was discarded. Downstream repertoire analysis used the tcR package, and clonotypes were matched across fractions by CDR3 nucleotide sequence plus V segment. Antigen specificity was annotated against VDJdb with VDJmatch, allowing one amino acid substitution in CDR3. TCRdb reprocessed the reads and provides one entry for every CDR3 protein sequence; no DNA is given. V and J calls and clone size were set by TCRdb, not the authors. The table of this sample itemizes about 540,000 distinct CDR3 sequences. The ten biggest clones cover around 3.3% of the sample.

The data stem from a study of T cells expressing NK-cell markers (dated by TCRdb to the early 2020s). As for the study more broadly: TCR beta-chain repertoires were profiled in sorted CD3+CD56+NKG2C+, CD3+CD56+NKG2C- and CD3+CD56-NKG2C+ T-cell subsets from several donors. The eight sequenced donors were randomly selected healthy volunteers, three men and five women. Seven of the eight sequenced donors were HCMV-seropositive and one was HCMV-seronegative. Sequencing of the libraries produced 2 x 150 bp reads on Illumina HiSeq 2000/2500, MiSeq or NextSeq.

HCMV-specific IgG was detected in serum with a commercial ELISA kit to determine HCMV serostatus. Ficoll density gradient centrifugation was used to isolate peripheral blood mononuclear cells from blood. Results the study describes overall, beyond this receptor: Whether the expanded NKG2C-expressing T cell clones were specific for HCMV antigens was left unclear. In about six donors, the dominant CD3+CD56+NKG2C+ clonotypes were found to rank among the top 10 CD8+ clonotypes and to make up about 1.0-8% of CD8+ T cells. Those dominant clonotypes were again the most abundant among CD3+CD56-NKG2C+ cells in a handful of donors, at about 28.3-60.1%.

The TCR was taken from a young man in good health. Donor details come from another sample of the same person, matched by shared clones. The sample comprised blood T cells: a sorted CD56 or NKG2C T cell subset, CD4+ or CD8+ T cells, or bulk PBMC T cells (not recorded which).

The CDR3 in this case is CASTLDADTQYF. The receptor chain draws on TRBV6-6 and TRBJ2-3; TCRdb gives TRBD1 as the D gene, but with no DNA this cannot be confirmed. CDR1 and CDR2, looked up from the germline V gene (reference sequence), are MNHNY and SVGAGI. Reading from cysteine to phenylalanine, the CDR3 counts 12 amino acids. DNA is not recorded here.